This T cell receptor beta chain originates from a study of T cells in Graves' hyperthyroidism and ophthalmopathy. Whole-study findings and limits: Within blood appeared most thyroid clonotypes that had expanded above 0.001.

The CDR3 is 13 amino acids. The V and J ends lost 7 bases and 4 bases respectively, with 13 bases between them. CDR1 is SGHTA and CDR2 is FQGNSA in the germline V gene. TCR beta CDR3 sequences were amplified from RNA transcripts. HTBI primers were used for first-round RT-PCR of the TCR CDR3. From the multiplex PCR reads, TCRdb called clonotypes with MiXCR, one entry per CDR3 protein. This table holds 500,000 to 600,000 distinct CDR3 sequences, over 45% found once. Patients showing uncontrolled infection, other autoimmune disease, pregnancy or lactation were ineligible. Turning to this clonotype: Antigen: not known.

Sequenced input: peripheral blood or thyroid tissue (not recorded which). The clonotype comes from an adult woman with Graves' disease, either hyperthyroidism or ophthalmopathy (not recorded which). This sequence joins TRBV7-2 and TRBJ1-2; perhaps TRBD1 as D (5 bases). CDR3 sequence (DNA): TGTGCCAGCAAAACGGCAGGGCTCTATGGCTACACCTTC. This translates into CASKTAGLYGYTF.